The source of this T cell receptor beta chain is a study of metastatic and nonmetastatic thyroid tumors. Looking at the study overall: Both malignant and benign thyroid patients supplied peripheral blood and tumor or nodule tissue samples, across which the repertoires of these patients were then compared.

Original data processing: The study built a papillary thyroid cancer distant-metastasis classifier from CDR3 differences across clinicopathological groups. MiXCR re-clonotyped the PCR reads for TCRdb. These V and J calls derive from TCRdb rather than the authors' analysis. The profile shows approximately 23,000 clones, 36% of them singletons. Study-wide findings and caveats: According to reports, the diversity of TCR beta was significantly higher in malignant thyroid tumors than in benign nodules, and this held in both blood and tumor samples.

Trimming stripped 1 base from V and 3 bases from J, with 9 bases between. Germline CDR1 GTSNPN, CDR2 SVGIG (reference sequence). This CDR3 contains 14 residues. Each patient went into thyroid surgery without having received any treatment. Points on this clone: Its antigen is unknown.

Sequences were obtained from blood. The TCR originated in a male donor with papillary thyroid cancer or a benign thyroid nodule (not recorded which). Some clones in this sample may be carry-over from other donors' samples. The chain is built from TRBV30 and TRBJ2-2; possibly TRBD1 for D (5 bases). In DNA form, the CDR3 reads TGTGCCTGGAGTGGCCCCAGGGACACCGGGGAGCTGTTTTTT. Amino acids: CAWSGPRDTGELFF. The full variable domain, in which reference TRBV30 and TRBJ2-2 provide the parts outside the CDR3, is SQTIHQWPATLVQPVGSPLSLECTVEGTSNPNLYWYRQAAGRGLQLLFYSVGIGQISSEVPQNLSASRPQDRQFILSSKKLLLSDSGFYLCAWSGPRDTGELFFGEGSRLTVL.